The 24 T cell receptor beta chains presented below share a single source sample, sequenced in a study of cytomegalovirus exposure and HLA in healthy donors. It was with 60 Vbeta and 13 Jbeta primers that the PCR ran. The data were produced by immunoSEQ multiplex PCR, yet TCRdb's version contains in-frame clones alone and is incomplete. The sample shows some 100,000 clones, roughly three quarters of them seen only once. The material sequenced was PBMCs. All receptors come from a woman aged 45-65 years in good health and CMV-seropositive.

The table lists this clone with a count of one. The chain combines TRBV6-5 with TRBJ2-7, with 10 bases that match TRBD2. Germline V gene sequence: CDR1 MNHEY, CDR2 SVGAGI. V lost 8 bases to trimming and J lost 3 bases; unmatched junction nucleotides: 4. This CDR3 comprises 13 residues. In DNA form, the CDR3 reads TGTGCCAGCCGGACTAGCGGCGACTACGAGCAGTACTTC. It translates to CASRTSGDYEQYF.

Only a few counts were recorded for this clone. This chain connects TRBV21-1 to TRBJ2-2; the DNA was not used to check the table's D call, TRBD2. TRBV21-1 is classified as a pseudogene. CDR3 length: 20 residues. CDR3 loop: CASRGDSRTSGGRGTGELFF. CDR3 nucleotide sequence: TGTGCCAGCAGGGGAGATTCGAGGACTAGCGGGGGACGGGGCACCGGGGAGCTGTTTTTT.

The V and J genes are TRBV19 and TRBJ2-3; D uncertain. The CDR3 totals 13 residues. Trimming stripped 4 bases from V and 5 bases from J, with 10 bases between. CDR1 is LNHDA and CDR2 is SQIVND in the germline V gene (reference sequence). This CDR3 reads CASSKARGDTQYF. In nucleotides, the CDR3 is TGTGCCAGTAGTAAGGCGAGAGGAGATACGCAGTATTTT.

This rearrangement joins TRBV9 to TRBJ2-6; tentative D call: TRBD2 (5 bases). The CDR3 spans 13 residues. V shed 4 bases and J shed 15 bases, with 17 bases lying between them. Germline V gene lookup returns CDR1 SGDLS and CDR2 YYNGEE. The chain's CDR3 is CASSPIDPEGLTF. The CDR3 region has the DNA TGTGCCAGCAGCCCGATAGACCCTGAGGGCCTGACTTTC.

The rearrangement links TRBV27 to TRBJ2-3; 7 bases are shared with TRBD1. Germline CDR1 and CDR2: MNHEY and SMNVEV (reference sequence). The CDR3 has 17 residues. Unmatched junction bases numbered 9, after V lost 3 bases and J lost 0 bases. CDR3 in DNA: TGTGCCAGCAGTTTCCTCTACAGGGGTGAAAGCACAGATACGCAGTATTTT. Amino acid sequence: CASSFLYRGESTDTQYF.

This rearrangement joins TRBV27 to TRBJ2-1; possibly TRBD1 for D (6 bases). This CDR3 spans 15 amino acids. Germline V gene data show CDR1 as MNHEY and CDR2 as SMNVEV (reference sequence). The V gene lost 3 bases and the J gene lost 4 bases, with 13 bases spanning the gap. The CDR3: CASSLSGTPYNEQFF. CDR3 sequence (DNA): TGTGCCAGCAGTTTGTCCGGGACACCATACAATGAGCAGTTCTTC.

This chain connects TRBV5-1 to TRBJ2-1; TRBD2 is a possible D gene (6 bases). The V gene's germline CDR1 is SGHRS and CDR2 YFSETQ. The CDR3 loop spans 13 amino acids. V was clipped by 4 bases and J by 6 bases, with 11 bases between them. The CDR3 nucleotides are TGCGCCAGCAGCCCCCGGGGACTCAATGAGCAGTTCTTC. Translation: CASSPRGLNEQFF.

There are a few counts of this clone. The CDR3 reads CASSPTISGNTIYF. The CDR3 nucleotides read TGTGCCAGCAGTCCGACAATCTCTGGAAACACCATATATTTT. The gene calls are TRBV6-6 and TRBJ1-3; D unresolved. Between the trimmed V and J ends, which lost 5 bases and 0 bases, there was a span of 8 bases. Germline values: CDR1 MNHNY, CDR2 SVGAGI (reference sequence). The CDR3 length is 14 residues.

This clone was recorded a few times. The V and J genes are TRBV5-4 and TRBJ2-7; perhaps TRBD2 as D (5 bases). The ends were cut back, 4 bases at V and 0 bases at J, with 14 bases in the middle. CDR3 length equals 15 residues. Germline CDR1 is SGHNT and CDR2 is YYREEE (reference sequence). CDR3 in amino acids: CASSDPEAISYEQYF. The CDR3 DNA sequence: TGTGCCAGCAGCGACCCGGAGGCTATCTCCTACGAGCAGTACTTC.

The chain joins TRBV7-9 to TRBJ2-7, with D uncertain. The V gene lost 6 bases and the J gene lost 0 bases, with 12 bases spanning the gap. The germline V gene has CDR1 SEHNR and CDR2 FQNEAQ (reference sequence). This CDR3 has 14 residues. This chain's CDR3 is CASSWAGSSYEQYF. The CDR3 DNA reads TGTGCCAGCAGTTGGGCAGGAAGCTCCTACGAGCAGTACTTC.

The chain combines TRBV28 with TRBJ1-1, with 10 bases aligning to TRBD1. Germline V lookup: CDR1 MDHEN, CDR2 SYDVKM. V lost 5 bases and J lost 10; bases outside the gene matches: 13. The CDR3 has 15 residues. In DNA, the CDR3 is TGTGCCAGCAGTCGTAGACAGGGGGCTAATTTAGGAGCTTTCTTT. Its translation: CASSRRQGANLGAFF.

In its sample, this clone was seen once. The chain carries TRBV27 and TRBJ1-4, with D perhaps TRBD1 (5 bases). The CDR3 extends over 16 amino acids. Between the trimmed V and J ends, which lost 5 bases and 0 bases, there was a span of 13 bases. CDR1 is MNHEY and CDR2 is SMNVEV in the germline V gene (reference sequence). CDR3 region: CASSPLTVATNEKLFF. The CDR3 DNA reads as TGTGCCAGCAGTCCCCTGACAGTTGCAACTAATGAAAAACTGTTTTTT.

J is TRBJ2-7 and V is TRBV5-1; D is undetermined. V dropped 0 bases and J dropped 0 bases, with 7 bases sitting between them. The germline V gene has CDR1 SGHRS and CDR2 YFSETQ. The CDR3 has 14 amino acids. The CDR3 DNA is TGCGCCAGCAGCTTGGGTAGATTCTCCTACGAGCAGTACTTC. Translating it yields CASSLGRFSYEQYF.

The rearrangement joins TRBV7-3 to TRBJ2-3; weak D call: TRBD2 (7 bases). This CDR3 spans 15 amino acids. Trimming removed 5 bases at V and 6 bases at J, with 18 bases between. Germline CDR1 SGHTA, CDR2 FQGTGA. In nucleotides, the CDR3 is TGTGCCAGCAGCACCCGCTCGGGGGGCGACGATACGCAGTATTTT. It yields the protein CASSTRSGGDDTQYF.

The CDR3 region is CATSAGGPEQYF. DNA for the CDR3: TGTGCCACTTCAGCGGGAGGGCCCGAGCAGTACTTC. The chain joins TRBV19 to TRBJ2-7, with 10 bases identical to TRBD2. CDR1 and CDR2 (germline): LNHDA, SQIVND (reference sequence). Losses at the gene ends were 10 bases for V and 6 bases for J; bases not matched to a gene: 6. The CDR3 has 12 amino acids.

Remarks on this clone: An end of the junction differs from the germline gene, which may be a read error. The V call is TRBV19, the J call TRBJ1-6, with 8 bases aligning to TRBD1. The CDR3 is 14 amino acids. From germline, CDR1 is LNHDA and CDR2 SQIVND (reference sequence). CDR3 protein: CVSSSQGARSPLHF. CDR3 DNA sequence: TGTGTCAGTAGTAGCCAGGGGGCGAGGTCACCCCTCCACTTT. Full variable domain (outside the CDR3, taken from reference TRBV19 and TRBJ1-6): DGGITQSPKYLFRKEGQNVTLSCEQNLNHDAMYWYRQDPGQGLRLIYYSQIVNDFQKGDIAEGYSVSREKKESFPLTVTSAQKNPTAFYLCVSSSQGARSPLHFGNGTRLTVT.

This sequence joins TRBV27 and TRBJ2-7; a weak D match, TRBD1 (6 bases). Trimming removed 3 bases at V and 2 bases at J, with 14 bases between. Germline V lookup: CDR1 MNHEY, CDR2 SMNVEV (reference sequence). This CDR3 has 15 amino acids. CDR3 sequence reads: CASSFTRTETYEQYF. The CDR3 nucleotides are TGTGCCAGCAGTTTCACCCGGACAGAGACCTACGAGCAGTACTTC.

This clone was recorded only once. The chain combines TRBV9 with TRBJ2-1, with TRBD2 identical over 16 bases. The CDR3 extends over 15 amino acids. The J segment lost 9 bases and the V segment lost 5 bases, leaving 5 bases of the junction unmatched. Germline V gives CDR1 SGDLS, CDR2 YYNGEE. The DNA for the CDR3 is TGTGCCAGCAGTCGGGGACTAGCGGGAGGGGGTGAGCAGTTCTTC. It is translated as CASSRGLAGGGEQFF.

This clone was recorded once. This rearrangement joins TRBV6-6 to TRBJ2-5; TRBD1 is a possible D gene (6 bases). The CDR3 consists of 14 residues. CDR1 and CDR2 from the germline V gene are MNHNY and SVGAGI (reference sequence). The V end lost 4 bases, the J end lost 5 bases, and 14 bases lay between the germline ends. The CDR3 DNA reads TGTGCCAGCAGTTCCCTCCAGGGGCGGGAGACCCAGTACTTC. Translation gives CASSSLQGRETQYF.

This chain links TRBV9 with TRBJ2-1; D perhaps matches TRBD2 (6 bases). This CDR3 region has 15 residues. Between the trimmed V and J ends, which lost 3 bases and 7 bases, there was a span of 17 bases. Per the germline V gene, CDR1 is SGDLS and CDR2 is YYNGEE. The CDR3 reads CASSAGPGLGNEQFF. CDR3 coding DNA: TGTGCCAGCAGCGCGGGCCCGGGACTGGGGAATGAGCAGTTCTTC.

This clone was seen only once. This chain connects TRBV7-8 to TRBJ2-1; a weak D match, TRBD2 (5 bases). Trimming took off 7 bases at V and 8 bases at J, with 24 bases between the two ends. The CDR3 has 16 residues. The V gene's germline CDR1 is SGHVS and CDR2 FQNEAQ. CDR3 DNA: TGTGCCAGCACTACCCGAGTCGGGGTCTCAGGCTATGAGCAGTTCTTC. Residues: CASTTRVGVSGYEQFF.

The V gene is TRBV5-1, the J gene TRBJ2-7; 12 nucleotides align to TRBD2. This CDR3 contains 15 residues. CDR1 is SGHRS, CDR2 YFSETQ, per germline. V lost 5 bases, J lost 5 bases, and 8 bases stayed unmatched. The CDR3 spells CASSFGLAGTNEQYF. The CDR3 coding sequence is TGCGCCAGCAGTTTCGGACTAGCGGGAACCAACGAGCAGTACTTC.

The rearrangement uses TRBV9 and TRBJ1-1; D gene uncertain. The germline gives CDR1 SGDLS, CDR2 YYNGEE. The CDR3 is 15 amino acids. Trimming pared 0 bases from V and 3 bases from J, leaving 12 bases between. The CDR3: CASSVASGRDTEAFF. Here the CDR3 DNA reads TGTGCCAGCAGCGTAGCGAGCGGGAGGGACACTGAAGCTTTCTTT.

The J gene is TRBJ2-6, the V gene TRBV7-2, with TRBD1 matching over 9 bases. Unmatched junction bases numbered 11, after V lost 7 bases and J lost 4 bases. The CDR3 has 17 amino acids. CDR1 SGHTA and CDR2 FQGNSA come from the germline V gene. The CDR3 DNA sequence: TGTGCCAGCACCCCACAGGGGGCGAGGGACGGGGCCAACGTCCTGACTTTC. Translated: CASTPQGARDGANVLTF.